This TCR beta chain was captured by sequencing in a study of blood T cell repertoires in COVID-19. Study information: Donors in the United States, Italy and Spain gave samples during acute or convalescent COVID-19.

Per the original methods: How many nucleated cells were present was estimated from reference gene primer amplification. The assay was immunoSEQ multiplex PCR, and TCRdb's table has in-frame clones only and misses some. The V and J calls and clone size come from that table; D and trimming were worked out from the DNA. Found here are roughly 500,000 clones, 80% to 90% of them singletons; the top ten hold 3% to 4%. The V gene lost 3 bases and the J gene lost 4 bases, with 12 bases spanning the gap. The V gene's germline CDR1 is LNHDA and CDR2 SQIVND (reference sequence). The CDR3 contains 14 residues. Material: peripheral blood. This TCR was recovered from a human donor in a cohort sampled during active COVID-19. V gene TRBV19 combines with J gene TRBJ1-2; D not resolved. The CDR3 region is CASSMKLGSYGYTF. CDR3 bases: TGTGCCAGTAGTATGAAATTGGGCAGCTATGGCTACACCTTC. The full variable domain, its missing parts supplied by reference TRBV19 and TRBJ1-2, is DGGITQSPKYLFRKEGQNVTLSCEQNLNHDAMYWYRQDPGQGLRLIYYSQIVNDFQKGDIAEGYSVSREKKESFPLTVTSAQKNPTAFYLCASSMKLGSYGYTFGSGTRLTVV.